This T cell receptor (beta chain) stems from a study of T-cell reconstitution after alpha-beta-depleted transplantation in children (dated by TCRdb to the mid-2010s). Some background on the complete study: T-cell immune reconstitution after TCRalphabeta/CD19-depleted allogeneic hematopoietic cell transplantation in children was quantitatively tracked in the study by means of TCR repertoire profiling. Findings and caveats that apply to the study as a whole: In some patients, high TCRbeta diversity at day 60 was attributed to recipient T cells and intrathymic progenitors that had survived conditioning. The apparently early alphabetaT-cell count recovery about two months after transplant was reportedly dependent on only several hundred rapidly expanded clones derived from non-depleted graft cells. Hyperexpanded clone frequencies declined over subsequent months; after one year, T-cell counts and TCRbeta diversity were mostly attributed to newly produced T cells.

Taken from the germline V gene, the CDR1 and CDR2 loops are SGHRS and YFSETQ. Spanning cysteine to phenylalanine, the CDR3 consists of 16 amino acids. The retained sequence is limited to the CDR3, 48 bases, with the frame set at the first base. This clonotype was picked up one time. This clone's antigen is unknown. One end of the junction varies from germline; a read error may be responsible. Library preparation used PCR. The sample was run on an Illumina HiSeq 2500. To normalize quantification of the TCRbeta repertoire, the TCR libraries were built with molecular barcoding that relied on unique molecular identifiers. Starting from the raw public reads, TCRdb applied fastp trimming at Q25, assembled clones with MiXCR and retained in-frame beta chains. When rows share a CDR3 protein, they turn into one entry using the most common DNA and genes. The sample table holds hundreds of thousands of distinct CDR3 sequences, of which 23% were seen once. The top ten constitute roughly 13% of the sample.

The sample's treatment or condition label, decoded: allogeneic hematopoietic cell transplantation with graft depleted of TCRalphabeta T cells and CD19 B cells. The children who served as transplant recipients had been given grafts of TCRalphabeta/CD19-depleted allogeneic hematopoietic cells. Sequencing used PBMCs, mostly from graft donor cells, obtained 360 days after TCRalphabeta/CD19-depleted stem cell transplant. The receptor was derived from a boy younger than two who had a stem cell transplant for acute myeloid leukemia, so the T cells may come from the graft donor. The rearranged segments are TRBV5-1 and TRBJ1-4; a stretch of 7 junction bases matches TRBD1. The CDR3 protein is CASSSGTAQPNEKLFF. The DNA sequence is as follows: TGTGCCAGCAGCTCCGGGACAGCGCAACCGAATGAAAAACTGTTTTTT.